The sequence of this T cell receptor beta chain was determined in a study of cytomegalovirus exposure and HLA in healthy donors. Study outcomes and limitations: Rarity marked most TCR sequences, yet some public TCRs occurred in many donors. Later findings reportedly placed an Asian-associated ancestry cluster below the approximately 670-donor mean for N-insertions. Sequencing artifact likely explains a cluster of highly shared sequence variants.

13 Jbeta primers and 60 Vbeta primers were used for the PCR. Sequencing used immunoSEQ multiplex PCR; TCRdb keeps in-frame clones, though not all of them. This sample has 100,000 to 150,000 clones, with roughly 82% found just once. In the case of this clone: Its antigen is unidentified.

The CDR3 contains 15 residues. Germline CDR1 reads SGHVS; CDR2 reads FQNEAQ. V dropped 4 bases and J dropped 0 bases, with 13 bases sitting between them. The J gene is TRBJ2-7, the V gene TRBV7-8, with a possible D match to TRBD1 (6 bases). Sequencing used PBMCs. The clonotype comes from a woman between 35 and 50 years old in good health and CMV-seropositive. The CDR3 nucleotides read TGTGCCAGCAGCTCCACGGACAGCACCTCCTACGAGCAGTACTTC. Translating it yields CASSSTDSTSYEQYF.